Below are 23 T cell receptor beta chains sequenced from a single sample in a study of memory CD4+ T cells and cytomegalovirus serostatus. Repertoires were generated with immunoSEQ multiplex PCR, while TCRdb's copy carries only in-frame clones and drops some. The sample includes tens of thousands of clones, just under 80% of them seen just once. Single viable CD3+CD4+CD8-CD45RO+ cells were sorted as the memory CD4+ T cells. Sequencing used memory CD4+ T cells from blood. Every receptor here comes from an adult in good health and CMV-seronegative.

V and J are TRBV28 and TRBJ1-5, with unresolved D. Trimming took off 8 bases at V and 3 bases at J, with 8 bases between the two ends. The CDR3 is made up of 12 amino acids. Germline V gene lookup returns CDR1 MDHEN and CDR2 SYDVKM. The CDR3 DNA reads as TGTGCCAGCCTAACCCCCAATCAGCCCCAGCATTTT. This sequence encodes CASLTPNQPQHF.

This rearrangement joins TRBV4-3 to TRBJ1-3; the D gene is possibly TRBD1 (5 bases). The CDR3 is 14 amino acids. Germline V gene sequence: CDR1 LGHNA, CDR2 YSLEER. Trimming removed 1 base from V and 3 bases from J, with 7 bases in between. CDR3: CASSQAGNGNTIYF. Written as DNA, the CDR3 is TGCGCCAGCAGCCAAGCAGGGAATGGAAACACCATATATTTT.

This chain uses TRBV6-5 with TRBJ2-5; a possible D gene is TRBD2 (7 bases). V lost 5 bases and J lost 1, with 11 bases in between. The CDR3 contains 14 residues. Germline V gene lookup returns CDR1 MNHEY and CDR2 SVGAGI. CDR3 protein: CASSRGGVQETQYF. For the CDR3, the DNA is TGTGCCAGCAGTAGGGGGGGGGTCCAAGAGACCCAGTACTTC.

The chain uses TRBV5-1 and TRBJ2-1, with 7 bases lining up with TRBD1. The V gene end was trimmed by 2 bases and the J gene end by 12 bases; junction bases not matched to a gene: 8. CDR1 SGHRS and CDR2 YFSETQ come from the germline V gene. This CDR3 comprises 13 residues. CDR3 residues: CASSFGTVNWQFF. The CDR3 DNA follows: TGCGCCAGCAGCTTTGGGACAGTCAATTGGCAGTTCTTC.

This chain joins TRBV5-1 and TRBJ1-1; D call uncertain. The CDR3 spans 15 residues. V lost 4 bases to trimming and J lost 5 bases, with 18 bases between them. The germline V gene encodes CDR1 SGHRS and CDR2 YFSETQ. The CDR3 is CASSTSGTLGTEAFF. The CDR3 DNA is TGCGCCAGCAGCACCTCGGGCACCTTGGGGACTGAAGCTTTCTTT.

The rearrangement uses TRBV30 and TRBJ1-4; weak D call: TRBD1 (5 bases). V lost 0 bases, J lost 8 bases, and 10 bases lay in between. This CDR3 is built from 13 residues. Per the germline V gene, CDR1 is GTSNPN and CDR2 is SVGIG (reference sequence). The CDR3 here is CAWSVKGSEKLFF. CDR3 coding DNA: TGTGCCTGGAGTGTAAAGGGGAGCGAAAAACTGTTTTTT.

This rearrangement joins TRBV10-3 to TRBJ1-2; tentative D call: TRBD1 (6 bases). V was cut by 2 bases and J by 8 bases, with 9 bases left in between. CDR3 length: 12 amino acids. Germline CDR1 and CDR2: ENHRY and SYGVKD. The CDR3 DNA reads TGTGCCATCAGTGAGCACAGGGAGGGCTACACCTTC. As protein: CAISEHREGYTF.

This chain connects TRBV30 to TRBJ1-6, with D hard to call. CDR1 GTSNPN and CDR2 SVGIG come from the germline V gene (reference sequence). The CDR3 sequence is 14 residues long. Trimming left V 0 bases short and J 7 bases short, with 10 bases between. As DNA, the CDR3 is TGTGCCTGGAGTGTTCGGGCCTGGAATTCACCCCTCCACTTT. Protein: CAWSVRAWNSPLHF.

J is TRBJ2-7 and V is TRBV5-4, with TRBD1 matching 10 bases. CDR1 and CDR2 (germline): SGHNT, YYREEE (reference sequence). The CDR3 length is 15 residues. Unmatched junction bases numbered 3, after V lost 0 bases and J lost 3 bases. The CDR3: CASSLGTGGYYEQYF. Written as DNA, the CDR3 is TGTGCCAGCAGCTTGGGGACAGGGGGTTACTACGAGCAGTACTTC. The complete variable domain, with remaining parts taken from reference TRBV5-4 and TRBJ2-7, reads ETGVTQSPTHLIKTRGQQVTLRCSSQSGHNTVSWYQQALGQGPQFIFQYYREEENGRGNFPPRFSGLQFPNYSSELNVNALELDDSALYLCASSLGTGGYYEQYFGPGTRLTVT.

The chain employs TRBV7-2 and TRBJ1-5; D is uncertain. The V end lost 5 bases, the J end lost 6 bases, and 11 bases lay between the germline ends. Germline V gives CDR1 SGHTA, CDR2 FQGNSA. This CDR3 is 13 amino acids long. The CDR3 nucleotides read TGTGCCAGCAGCCCTAGGTGGGGTCAGCCCCAGCATTTT. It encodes CASSPRWGQPQHF.

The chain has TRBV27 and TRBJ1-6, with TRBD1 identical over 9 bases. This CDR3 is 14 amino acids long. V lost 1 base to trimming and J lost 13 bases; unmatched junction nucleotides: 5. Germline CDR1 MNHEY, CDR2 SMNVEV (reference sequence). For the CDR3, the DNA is TGTGCCAGCAGTTTATGGGGACAGGGTAAGCCCCTCCACTTT. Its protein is CASSLWGQGKPLHF.

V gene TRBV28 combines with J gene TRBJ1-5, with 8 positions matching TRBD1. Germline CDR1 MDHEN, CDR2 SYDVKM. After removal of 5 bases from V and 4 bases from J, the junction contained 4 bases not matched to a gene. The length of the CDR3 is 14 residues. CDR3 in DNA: TGTGCCAGCAGTCCAAGACAGGGGAATCAGCCCCAGCATTTT. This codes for CASSPRQGNQPQHF.

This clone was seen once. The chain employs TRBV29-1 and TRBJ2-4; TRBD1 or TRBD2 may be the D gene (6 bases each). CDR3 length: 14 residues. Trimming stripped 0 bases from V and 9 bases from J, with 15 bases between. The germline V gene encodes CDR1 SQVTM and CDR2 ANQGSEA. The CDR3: CSVEDLGGSGIQYF. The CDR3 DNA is TGCAGCGTTGAAGATCTCGGGGGCAGTGGCATTCAGTACTTC.

The CDR3 sequence is CASSLEASTDTQYF. The CDR3 DNA reads TGTGCCAGCAGCTTAGAGGCCTCCACAGATACGCAGTATTTT. The J gene is TRBJ2-3, the V gene TRBV7-6; D remains ambiguous. CDR3 length: 14 amino acids. V was cut by 1 base and J by 2 bases, with 7 bases left in between. Germline values: CDR1 SGHVS, CDR2 FNYEAQ. The full variable domain, with the rest looked up from reference TRBV7-6 and TRBJ2-3, is GAGVSQSPRYKVTKRGQDVALRCDPISGHVSLYWYRQALGQGPEFLTYFNYEAQQDKSGLPNDRFSAERPEGSISTLTIQRTEQRDSAMYRCASSLEASTDTQYFGPGTRLTVL.

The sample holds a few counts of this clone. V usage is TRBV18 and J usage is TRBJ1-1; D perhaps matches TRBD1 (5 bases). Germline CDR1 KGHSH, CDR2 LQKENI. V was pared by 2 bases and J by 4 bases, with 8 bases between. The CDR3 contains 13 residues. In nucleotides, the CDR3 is TGTGCCAGCTCACCATCGGGGGGCACTGAAGCTTTCTTT. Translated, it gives CASSPSGGTEAFF.

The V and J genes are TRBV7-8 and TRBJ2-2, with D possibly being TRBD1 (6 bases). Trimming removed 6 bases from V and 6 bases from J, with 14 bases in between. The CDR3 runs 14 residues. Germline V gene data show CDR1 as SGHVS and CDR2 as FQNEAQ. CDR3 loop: CASRTYRAAGELFF. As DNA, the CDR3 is TGTGCCAGCAGGACGTACAGGGCTGCCGGGGAGCTGTTTTTT.

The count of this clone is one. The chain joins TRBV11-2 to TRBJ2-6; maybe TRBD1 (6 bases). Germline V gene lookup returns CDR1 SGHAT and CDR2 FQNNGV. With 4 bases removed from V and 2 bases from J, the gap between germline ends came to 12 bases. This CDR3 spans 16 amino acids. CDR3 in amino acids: CASSSQGSPGANVLTF. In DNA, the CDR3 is TGTGCCAGCAGCTCACAGGGTTCGCCTGGGGCCAACGTCCTGACTTTC.

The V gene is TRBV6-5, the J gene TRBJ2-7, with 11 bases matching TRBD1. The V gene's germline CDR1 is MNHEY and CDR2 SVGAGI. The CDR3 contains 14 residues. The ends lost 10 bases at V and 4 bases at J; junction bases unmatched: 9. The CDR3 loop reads CATTEGTGGYEQYF. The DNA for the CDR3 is TGTGCCACCACAGAGGGGACAGGGGGGTACGAGCAGTACTTC.

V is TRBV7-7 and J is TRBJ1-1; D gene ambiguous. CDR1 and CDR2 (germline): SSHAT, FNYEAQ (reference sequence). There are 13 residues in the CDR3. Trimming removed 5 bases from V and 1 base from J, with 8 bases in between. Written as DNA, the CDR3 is TGTGCCAGCAGCCTTACAAGGAACACTGAAGCTTTCTTT. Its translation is CASSLTRNTEAFF.

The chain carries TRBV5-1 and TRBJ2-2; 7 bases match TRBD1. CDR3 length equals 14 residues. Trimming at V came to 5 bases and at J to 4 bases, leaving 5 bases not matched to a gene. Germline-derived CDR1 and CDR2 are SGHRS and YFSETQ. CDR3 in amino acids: CASREGASTGELFF. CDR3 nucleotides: TGCGCCAGCAGAGAGGGGGCGTCCACCGGGGAGCTGTTTTTT.

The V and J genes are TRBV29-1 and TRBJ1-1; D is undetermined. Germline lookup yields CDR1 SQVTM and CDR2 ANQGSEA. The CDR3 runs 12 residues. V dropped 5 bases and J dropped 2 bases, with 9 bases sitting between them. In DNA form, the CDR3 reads TGCAGCGTTTCGGAAACAAACACTGAAGCTTTCTTT. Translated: CSVSETNTEAFF.

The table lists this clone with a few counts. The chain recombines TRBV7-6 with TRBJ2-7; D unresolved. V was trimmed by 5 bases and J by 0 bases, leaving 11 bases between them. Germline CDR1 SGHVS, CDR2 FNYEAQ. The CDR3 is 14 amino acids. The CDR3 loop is CASSPLYASYEQYF. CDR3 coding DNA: TGTGCCAGCAGCCCCCTGTACGCCTCCTACGAGCAGTACTTC.

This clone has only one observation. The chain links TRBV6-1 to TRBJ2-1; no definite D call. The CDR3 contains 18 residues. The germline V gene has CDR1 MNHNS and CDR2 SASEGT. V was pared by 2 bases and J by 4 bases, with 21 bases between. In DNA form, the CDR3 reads TGTGCCAGCAGTGAAACCCTGTTTTTCTGGGGAAATTACAATGAGCAGTTCTTC. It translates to CASSETLFFWGNYNEQFF.